This entry is about one TCR beta chain. This study enrolled people aged roughly 18 to 100 from approximately 25 US geographic areas. The V and J ends lost 0 bases and 2 bases, in that order; junction bases with no gene match: 5. Germline-derived CDR1 and CDR2 are KGHSY and FQNENV. The CDR3 covers 16 residues. This entry is derived from a study of blood T cell repertoires in COVID-19. Produced via immunoSEQ multiplex PCR; TCRdb's table is partial and in-frame only. The profile shows 200,000 or so clones, around 84% of them singletons. The sequencing input was PBMCs or T cells enriched from blood (not recorded which). The V and J genes are TRBV16 and TRBJ2-7; TRBD1 agrees at 9 bases. This receptor was obtained from a woman aged 40 to 50 with acute COVID-19. In DNA, the CDR3 is TGTGCCAGCAGCCAATCCGAGGGGACAGGGACCTACGAGCAGTACTTC. It yields the protein CASSQSEGTGTYEQYF.